The clone carrying this TCR beta chain was seen at least ten times. One entry per CDR3 protein results from TCRdb running MiXCR on the 5' RACE reads. The table shows approximately 49,000 distinct CDR3 sequences, with 12% occurring only once. Trimming took 4 bases from V and 9 from J, leaving 14 bases between them. Germline V gene sequence: CDR1 SGHNT, CDR2 YYREEE (reference sequence). The CDR3 length is 13 residues. The entry originates in a study of early T cells in non-severe SARS-CoV-2 infection. The receptor was derived from an adult who was a healthcare worker with PCR-confirmed SARS-CoV-2 infection or an uninfected control (not recorded which). The chain links TRBV5-4 to TRBJ2-1; TRBD2 is a possible D gene (5 bases). The sample was whole blood. CDR3 region: CASSRANSVEQFF. The CDR3 DNA reads TGTGCCAGCAGCCGTGCTAATAGCGTTGAGCAGTTCTTC.